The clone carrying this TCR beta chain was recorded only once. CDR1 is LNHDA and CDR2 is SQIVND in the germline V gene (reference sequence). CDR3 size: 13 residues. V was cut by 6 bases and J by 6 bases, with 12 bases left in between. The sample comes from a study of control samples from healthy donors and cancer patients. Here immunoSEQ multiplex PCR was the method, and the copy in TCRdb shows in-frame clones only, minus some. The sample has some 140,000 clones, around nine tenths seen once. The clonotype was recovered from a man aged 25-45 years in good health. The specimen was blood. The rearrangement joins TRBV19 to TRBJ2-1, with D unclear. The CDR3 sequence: CASSGSGFNEQFF. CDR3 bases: TGTGCCAGTAGCGGTAGTGGTTTCAATGAGCAGTTCTTC. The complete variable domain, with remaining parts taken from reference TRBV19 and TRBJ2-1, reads DGGITQSPKYLFRKEGQNVTLSCEQNLNHDAMYWYRQDPGQGLRLIYYSQIVNDFQKGDIAEGYSVSREKKESFPLTVTSAQKNPTAFYLCASSGSGFNEQFFGPGTRLTVL.